This T cell receptor beta chain comes out of a study of identical twins. The cDNA had a unique molecular identifier and a template-switch universal primer site. Each CDR3 protein gets one entry after TCRdb re-called the 5' RACE reads with MiXCR. The repertoire holds 500,000 to 650,000 distinct CDR3 sequences, around 22% seen once, with about 0.48% in the top ten. The table lists this clonotype with a count of one. The V and J ends lost 8 bases and 1 base respectively, with 8 bases between them. The CDR3 runs 13 residues. From germline, CDR1 is MNHNS and CDR2 SASEGT. Separately, the same data were catalogued under a study of yellow fever vaccine responses in identical twins.

The receptor's source is a woman aged 18-35 years in good health. The chain uses TRBV6-1 and TRBJ2-2, with D perhaps matching TRBD1 (5 bases). Material: CD4+ T cells sorted from blood. DNA for the CDR3: TGTGCCAGCTACAGGCGGAACACCGGGGAGCTGTTTTTT. Translation gives CASYRRNTGELFF.